Listed here are 17 T cell receptor beta chains from one sample, sequenced in a study of Graves' ophthalmopathy and Graves' hyperthyroidism. RNA transcripts provided the template for amplifying TCR beta CDR3 regions. A first-round RT-PCR used HTBI primers, followed by a second-round multiplex PCR. MiXCR, applied by TCRdb to the multiplex PCR reads, yields one record per CDR3 protein. Of hundreds of thousands of distinct CDR3 sequences in the sample, 20% to 25% were seen once. The sequenced material came from peripheral blood. These TCRs come from a woman under 30 with stable Graves' hyperthyroidism.

Regarding this clonotype: A much larger clonotype is one base distant, so this may be a read error. This chain connects TRBV7-8 to TRBJ2-7; D gene unclear. The CDR3 is made up of 14 amino acids. From germline, CDR1 is SGHVS and CDR2 FQNEAQ. Trimming pared 3 bases from V and 5 bases from J, leaving 14 bases between. CDR3 sequence reads: CASSFEIVAHEQYF. DNA for the CDR3: TGTGCCAGCAGCTTCGAGATTGTCGCCCACGAGCAGTACTTC. The full variable domain, in which reference TRBV7-8 and TRBJ2-7 provide the parts outside the CDR3, is GAGVSQSPRYKVAKRGQDVALRCDPISGHVSLFWYQQALGQGPEFLTYFQNEAQLDKSGLPSDRFFAERPEGSVSTLKIQRTQQEDSAVYLCASSFEIVAHEQYFGPGTRLTVT.

V gene TRBV19 combines with J gene TRBJ1-2; 8 bases are shared with TRBD1. The CDR3 contains 14 residues. Trimming removed 7 bases from V and 3 bases from J; junction bases left unmatched: 7. Per the germline V gene, CDR1 is LNHDA and CDR2 is SQIVND (reference sequence). The CDR3 is CASNYPGQDYGYTF. The CDR3 nucleotides read TGTGCCAGTAACTATCCGGGACAGGACTATGGCTACACCTTC.

The table lists this clonotype with a few counts. This clone may be a read error of a much larger clone one base away. This sequence joins TRBV6-5 and TRBJ2-5, with D tentatively TRBD2 (5 bases). Germline CDR1 reads MNHEY; CDR2 reads SVGAGI. Trimming stripped 2 bases from V and 5 bases from J, with 9 bases between. The CDR3 sequence is 13 residues long. Written as DNA, the CDR3 is TGTGCCAGCAGTTACCAGCGGTGGGAGACCCAGTACTTC. The encoded protein is CASSYQRWETQYF.

This clonotype was counted at least ten times. The chain couples TRBV28 to TRBJ1-1; TRBD1 matches 10 bases. Germline V gene lookup returns CDR1 MDHEN and CDR2 SYDVKM. V trimming: 10 bases; J trimming: 4 bases; junction bases outside the gene matches: 12. This CDR3 is built from 15 residues. The CDR3 DNA sequence: TGTGCCACCTCCTCCATGACAGGGGGCTCCACTGAAGCTTTCTTT. Translating gives CATSSMTGGSTEAFF.

This clonotype has more than one count but fewer than ten. CDR3 region: CSARAPRRQQGETQYF. The CDR3 DNA reads TGCAGTGCTAGAGCCCCCCGACGACAGCAGGGGGAGACCCAGTACTTC. The V and J genes are TRBV20-1 and TRBJ2-5, with a weak D call TRBD1 (6 bases). V was pared by 1 base and J by 5 bases, with 20 bases between. CDR3 length: 16 residues. CDR1 and CDR2 (germline): DFQATT, SNEGSKA (reference sequence).

This clonotype has at least ten counts. The chain has TRBV20-1 and TRBJ1-1; D is unresolved. The CDR3 spans 10 residues. Between the trimmed V and J ends, which lost 3 bases and 7 bases, there was a span of 6 bases. Germline V gene sequence: CDR1 DFQATT, CDR2 SNEGSKA (reference sequence). The CDR3 DNA is TGCAGTGCTAGGCAGAATGAAGCTTTCTTT. The encoded protein is CSARQNEAFF.

This clonotype appeared a single time. J is TRBJ1-2 and V is TRBV6-1, with 9 bases matching TRBD1. Per germline, CDR1 MNHNS and CDR2 SASEGT. Trimming cost V 7 bases and J 0 bases; bases outside gene matches: 6. CDR3 length: 15 residues. The DNA of the CDR3 is TGTGCCAGCATCGACCGGGACAGGGCTAACTATGGCTACACCTTC. Encoded protein: CASIDRDRANYGYTF.

The rearrangement joins TRBV4-1 to TRBJ1-1; TRBD1 matches at 7 bases. The length of the CDR3 is 17 residues. V was clipped by 0 bases and J by 5 bases; unmatched bases: 12. The germline V gene has CDR1 MGHRA and CDR2 YSYEKL. The CDR3 protein is CASSQETGAIPGTEAFF. CDR3 sequence (DNA): TGCGCCAGCAGCCAAGAAACAGGGGCTATCCCGGGGACTGAAGCTTTCTTT.

This clonotype showed up many times. The CDR3 DNA is TGTGCCAGCAGCCCTGGGACGGGGAACTATGGCTACACCTTC. Its translation is CASSPGTGNYGYTF. This chain joins TRBV28 and TRBJ1-2; tentative D call: TRBD1 (5 bases). This CDR3 is 14 amino acids long. With 6 bases removed from V and 2 bases from J, the gap between germline ends came to 13 bases. Germline CDR1 is MDHEN and CDR2 is SYDVKM.

This clonotype was detected many times. V is TRBV25-1 and J is TRBJ1-1, with 8 bases that match TRBD1. Germline-derived CDR1 and CDR2 are MGHDK and SYGVNS. With V trimmed by 3 bases and J by 1 base, 4 bases remained unmatched. The CDR3 has 15 amino acids. The CDR3 reads CASSDPGQGNTEAFF. CDR3 coding DNA: TGTGCCAGCAGTGATCCCGGACAGGGGAACACTGAAGCTTTCTTT.

This clonotype came up many times. J is TRBJ2-5 and V is TRBV29-1; 7 bases are shared with TRBD1. Germline V gene sequence: CDR1 SQVTM, CDR2 ANQGSEA. Unmatched junction bases numbered 14, after V lost 8 bases and J lost 5 bases. CDR3 size: 14 residues. Here the CDR3 DNA reads TGCAGCTCAAAAAACAGGGGCCCCTTCGAGACCCAGTACTTC. As protein: CSSKNRGPFETQYF. Drawing the rest from reference TRBV29-1 and TRBJ2-5, the complete variable domain is SAVISQKPSRDICQRGTSLTIQCQVDSQVTMMFWYRQQPGQSLTLIATANQGSEATYESGFVIDKFPISRPNLTFSTLTVSNMSPEDSSIYLCSSKNRGPFETQYFGPGTRLLVL.

This clonotype was seen at least ten times. The chain combines TRBV19 with TRBJ1-5; no definite D call. Per germline, CDR1 LNHDA and CDR2 SQIVND (reference sequence). Trimming took off 5 bases at V and 9 bases at J, with 11 bases between the two ends. The CDR3 spans 12 residues. Here the CDR3 reads CASSFGPRPQHF. CDR3 in DNA: TGTGCCAGTAGTTTCGGGCCTCGGCCCCAGCATTTT.

This clonotype was counted ten times or more. The chain joins TRBV19 to TRBJ2-7; TRBD2 agrees at 7 bases. The CDR3 totals 13 residues. V shed 5 bases and J 5 bases; nucleotides not matched to a gene: 6. Germline V CDR1 and CDR2: LNHDA, SQIVND (reference sequence). CDR3 amino acids: CASSPSRGDEQYF. The CDR3 coding sequence is TGTGCCAGTAGTCCCTCCCGGGGGGACGAGCAGTACTTC. Filled out from reference TRBV19 and TRBJ2-7, the complete variable domain reads DGGITQSPKYLFRKEGQNVTLSCEQNLNHDAMYWYRQDPGQGLRLIYYSQIVNDFQKGDIAEGYSVSREKKESFPLTVTSAQKNPTAFYLCASSPSRGDEQYFGPGTRLTVT.

This clonotype was picked up many times. The J gene is TRBJ1-2, the V gene TRBV28, with 8 nucleotides matching TRBD1. CDR1 and CDR2 from the germline V gene are MDHEN and SYDVKM. The V gene end was trimmed by 7 bases and the J gene end by 4 bases; junction bases not matched to a gene: 5. The CDR3 has 13 amino acids. The CDR3 DNA is TGTGCCAGCACCTCGGGACAGGTCTATGGCTACACCTTC. It translates to CASTSGQVYGYTF.

This clonotype was recorded many times. The CDR3 DNA sequence: TGTGCCAGCCAGGGGACAGGGGGCCATACCGGGGAGCTGTTTTTT. This translates into CASQGTGGHTGELFF. V usage is TRBV2 and J usage is TRBJ2-2; 12 positions agree with TRBD1. The CDR3 length is 15 residues. J was trimmed by 5 bases and V by 8 bases; bases with no gene match: 6. Per the germline V gene, CDR1 is SNHLY and CDR2 is FYNNEI.

This clonotype was found many times. V and J are TRBV9 and TRBJ2-5; 11 bases map to TRBD2. The V and J ends lost 2 bases and 5 bases, in that order; junction bases with no gene match: 5. The CDR3 runs 15 residues. The germline V gene encodes CDR1 SGDLS and CDR2 YYNGEE. The CDR3 reads CASSVTSGRKETQYF. The CDR3 region has the DNA TGTGCCAGCAGCGTTACTAGCGGGAGAAAGGAGACCCAGTACTTC.

This clonotype was recorded at least ten times. The J gene is TRBJ2-5, the V gene TRBV12-3 or TRBV12-4; D is possibly TRBD1 or TRBD2 (5 bases each). Trimming shortened V by 2 bases and J by 5 bases, and 12 bases separated the two germline ends. The CDR3 loop spans 14 amino acids. CDR3 in amino acids: CASSLSGEGETQYF. CDR3 nucleotides: TGTGCCAGCAGTTTATCCGGTGAGGGGGAGACCCAGTACTTC.